This note documents a single T cell receptor (beta chain) sequence. There is no known antigen for this receptor. Base quality data are lacking; no much larger clone is found one base away. The CDR3 contains 16 residues, cysteine and phenylalanine counted. Kept here is only the CDR3 DNA, which spans 48 bases and is read in frame from base 1. Per the germline V gene, LGHNA is the CDR1 and YSLEER is the CDR2. V is cut back by 0 bases and J by 3 bases, with 5 bases in the junction unmatched. Healthy HIV-negative adults with no recently reported acute infections or vaccinations were included as donors. Every donor was a Caucasian adult residing in Nashville, Tennessee, USA. CD4+ T cells were enriched by magnetic negative selection, after which naive cells were positively selected on CD45RA and the negative fraction was taken as the memory subset. Blood was collected by leukapheresis, and PBMCs were isolated by Ficoll-Histopaque density gradient centrifugation and then cryopreserved in liquid nitrogen vapor phase. Analytical flow cytometry was used to check the purity and quantity of each magnetically sorted T cell population. Genomic DNA was isolated from each sorted fraction and quantified by UV absorbance on a Nanodrop 2000c.

This sample stems from a study of shared clonotypes between healthy human individuals (dated by TCRdb to 2020 to 2022). About the investigation overall: The cohort comprised two women and three men aged 18 to 49 years. For each donor, CD4 naive and CD4 memory were each run on three plates, CD8 naive on two plates, and CD8 memory on one plate. Leukapheresis yielded between about 0.85 and 10 billion PBMCs per donor. To estimate repertoire size and how much clonotype sharing occurs between individuals, the study deeply sequenced the blood TCR repertoires of several healthy adults. Libraries were prepared and TCR repertoires were sequenced by different laboratories using diverse techniques, in order to increase sequencing depth and limit assay-specific biases.

What the authors observed across the whole study: Because the study included a small number of donors, the genetic and exposure-history diversity represented was limited. Pairwise subsampling indicated that sequencing depth was expected to affect the degree of clonotype sharing among donors. Larger estimated clonotype richness was generally found for naive subsets than for memory subsets. Higher generation probabilities were observed for clonotypes shared by all four sorted-subset donors than for non-shared clonotypes. Only blood was sampled, and tissue TCR repertoires likely differ from those in blood. Even with the large sequencing depth, rarefaction of the sorted-subset datasets indicated that sequencing was incomplete. Around 5% of naive CD4, roughly 3.5% of naive CD8, approximately 2% of memory CD4, and more than 0.35% of memory CD8 clonotypes were shared across several donors.

Using the deep immunoSEQ assay, multiplex PCR amplified TCR CDR3 regions from genomic DNA. Extracted genomic DNA from each cell subset was spread evenly across all wells of several immunoSEQ 96-well plates, with each plate serving as a replicate. Each replicate PCR for sorted subsets received 200 ng genomic DNA, equal to about 30,000 T cell genomes. The purified libraries were quantified using a Qubit 3.0 fluorometer, sized with a Bioanalyzer 2100, and then quantified again using the KAPA Library Quantification kit. A separate single-read 150-cycle Illumina NextSeq 550 flow cell was used to sequence each immunoSEQ 96-well plate. The authors' analysis ran thus. Because the immunoSEQ output held only junctional sequences and lacked quality scores, the filtering could not match the filtering applied to full-length reads. To assign V/J genes and CDR3, sequences were annotated using PyIR, a Python wrapper for IgBLAST v1.9, with IMGT germline references. Reads with weak V/J assignments (E-value above 1e-6), missing CDR3, stop codons, out-of-frame junctions, or ambiguous translated residues were removed. V3J clonotypes were defined as sequences sharing the same inferred V gene, J gene, and CDR3 amino acid sequence. To compute the percentage overlap between repertoires, the number of shared unique clonotypes was divided by the size of the smaller repertoire. Richness of each repertoire was evaluated using RTK rarefaction, the Chao1 estimator, and Recon v2.1 estimates of unobserved clonotypes. Generation probabilities were computed with OLGA for all TCRbeta clonotypes obtained by the gDNA method from several donors. This immuneACCESS table, as held by TCRdb, lists in-frame sequences with V and J called but not all clones. Of the missing ones, under half trace to an unresolved V gene in checked studies; the others have no known cause. V and J calls and clone size are given by that table; D and trimming were obtained from the DNA. The sample data list over 850,000 clones, and around 82% of these were observed just once. The biggest ten clones account for roughly 0.65% of the sample.

The V and J segments used are TRBV4-3 and TRBJ1-3; TRBD1 aligns with 7 central bases. This receptor was taken from a man aged 18 to 30 in good health. Some clones in this sample may be carry-over from other donors' samples. Input material: memory CD4+ T cells from PBMCs. What the cell subset or site label conveys for this sample: CD45RA-negative fraction. DNA sequence: TGCGCCAGCAGCCAAGATCAGGGACAGTTTGGAAACACCATATATTTT. Its protein reads: CASSQDQGQFGNTIYF.